What follows describes a single TCR beta chain. This clonotype was counted only a few times. There is no known antigen for this receptor. No base quality information exists; no much larger clone differs at one position. This sample is part of a study of regulatory T cells in long-lasting Graves disease (dated by TCRdb to the early 2020s). In the study overall: To count as having persistent Graves' disease, a patient had to have received antithyroid drug treatment for over 5 years with TSH receptor autoantibodies remaining persistently positive. A total of approximately 35 samples underwent TCR sequencing: about 13 from persistent and around 20 from newly diagnosed Graves' disease patients. On average, persistent Graves' disease patients in the clinical cohort had been on antithyroid drugs for around ten years. Peripheral blood TCR sequencing and RNA sequencing compared persistent Graves' disease patients with newly diagnosed Graves' disease patients. The study was registered as a clinical trial and conducted in China.

V and J are truncated by 1 base and 0 bases respectively, leaving an intervening sequence of 12 bases. Its CDR3 holds 16 amino acids, cysteine through phenylalanine. Left in the record is the CDR3 DNA by itself, 48 bases read in frame from the first base. The germline V gene supplies CDR1 MGHRA and CDR2 YSYEKL. General study outcomes and caveats: Persistent patients shared more public clonotypes among themselves (over 2,500) than newly diagnosed patients did (approximately 870). Preferential use of TRBV28, TRBJ1-2 and TRBJ2-5 was observed in persistent disease, whereas TRBV20-1 and TRBJ2-1 were favored in newly diagnosed disease. Peripheral blood alone was examined, since thyroid tissue, which constituted the primary lesion, could not be accessed. The authors acknowledged the small sample size as a limitation that may reduce accuracy. Sequencing and analysis were restricted to the TCR beta chain. Compared with newly diagnosed patients, persistent Graves' disease patients had lower TCR Shannon entropy and fewer highly expanded clones, which suggests clonal expansion.

This specimen's time point label, per the study, means: persistent/refractory GD, antithyroid drugs over 5 years with positive TRAb. For both TCR sequencing and RNA sequencing, RNA was extracted from PBMCs using TRIzol. Graves' disease was diagnosed according to American Thyroid Association guidelines. Patients for the study were recruited at an endocrinology department in Xi'an, China. From each patient, 7.5 to 10 milliliters of peripheral blood was collected into an EDTA anticoagulant tube. PBMCs were isolated by Ficoll Paque Plus density gradient separation without further T cell sorting. RNA quality was checked with an Agilent 2100 Bioanalyzer and agarose gel, and concentration with a NanoDrop 2000. The method was multiplex PCR. Sequencing took place on an Illumina HiSeq 4000. CDR3 regions were amplified by Arm-PCR with iRepertoire HTBI primers to construct TCR beta libraries. Before sequencing, the PCR products underwent gel purification. On the authors' methods: A total of roughly 67 TRBV and approximately 13 TRBJ segments were identified across samples and were used for gene usage analysis of CDR3 amino acid clonotypes. COPE and FqMerger were used to merge the filtered high-quality paired reads into contigs. BLAST was used to align contigs to IMGT TRBV, TRBD and TRBJ reference genes, and CDR3 was defined according to IMGT. Highly expanded clones were defined as clonotypes with a frequency above 0.1%. Repertoire diversity was measured by Shannon entropy, and V-J evenness by the Gini coefficient. A clonotype found in more than one individual was treated as public. TCRdb passed the public sequencing reads through fastp at Q25 and MiXCR, retaining productive beta sequences. Rows matching on CDR3 protein sequence are summarized as one entry with the most common DNA and genes. TCRdb's processing, not the authors', yielded these V and J calls. Within this sample are around 400,000 distinct CDR3 sequences, with around 20% of them counted one time only. The ten largest clones take up roughly an eighth of the sample.

This clonotype was obtained from a female donor with Graves disease. This chain is built from TRBV4-1 and TRBJ1-1; TRBD1 is a possible D gene, resting on 5 matching bases. The sample was peripheral blood mononuclear cells (PBMCs), taken when the disease was refractory, from a patient treated with antithyroid drugs. The DNA sequence reads TGCGCCAGCAGCCAAGTTTGGGCAGGGCTGAACACTGAAGCTTTCTTT. It specifies CASSQVWAGLNTEAFF.